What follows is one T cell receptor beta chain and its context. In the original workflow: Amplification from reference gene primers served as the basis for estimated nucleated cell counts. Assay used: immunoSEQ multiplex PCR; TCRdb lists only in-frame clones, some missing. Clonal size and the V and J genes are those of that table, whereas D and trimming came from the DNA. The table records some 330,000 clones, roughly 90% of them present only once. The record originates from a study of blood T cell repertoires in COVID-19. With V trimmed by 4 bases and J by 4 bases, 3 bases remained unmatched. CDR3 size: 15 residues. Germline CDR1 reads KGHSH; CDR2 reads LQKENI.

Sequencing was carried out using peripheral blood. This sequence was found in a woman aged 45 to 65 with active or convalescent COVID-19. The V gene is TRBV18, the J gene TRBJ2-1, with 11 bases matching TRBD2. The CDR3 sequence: CASSLGLAAYNEQFF. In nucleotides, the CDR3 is TGTGCCAGCTCACTGGGACTAGCGGCATACAATGAGCAGTTCTTC.